The clone carrying this T cell receptor (beta chain) came up a few times. Its target is unknown. V shed 0 bases, J shed 7 bases, and the junction held 6 bases outside the gene matches. This CDR3 is built from 15 residues. Germline V gene data show CDR1 as MNHEY and CDR2 as SMNVEV (reference sequence). This record belongs to a study of T cell repertoires in cytomegalovirus infection. The overall study: HLA-B-restricted CMV epitopes that are well studied, plus recently identified HLA-C-restricted ones, were used by the study. Indicated by public TCR beta signatures were CMV infection and matching HLA type.

Regarding the study as a whole: The study found HLA-C-restricted CMV-specific TCR beta clonotypes dominating the ex vivo response.

TCRdb re-analysed the reads in MiXCR, keeping a single row per CDR3 protein. The sample lists 600,000 to 700,000 distinct CDR3 sequences, 30% to 40% occurring once. This clonotype originated in a human donor in good health (CMV status not recorded). Some clones in this sample may be carry-over from other donors' samples. The V call is TRBV27, the J call TRBJ2-7; 10 positions match TRBD1. Sequencing was performed on cultured PBMCs, taken from culture after CMV antigen stimulation. The CDR3 spells CASSLSRGTGVEQYF. CDR3 in DNA: TGTGCCAGCAGTTTATCTAGGGGGACAGGGGTTGAGCAGTACTTC.